The next 7 T cell receptor beta chains were all read from a single sample in a study of blood T cell repertoires in COVID-19 (dated by TCRdb to 2020 to 2022). The method was the immunoSEQ multiplex PCR assay. The table comes from immuneACCESS by way of TCRdb, which keeps in-frame sequences with V and J called. Part of the clones is missing from these tables; in studies checked, under half for an unresolved V gene and the rest for unknown reasons. The sample contains over 75,000 clones, 80% of them found a single time. 10% of the sample lies in the top ten. The specimen sequenced was peripheral blood. The receptor set was obtained from a woman aged 70-85 years with acute or convalescent COVID-19.

CDR3 nucleotide sequence: TGTGCCAGCAGCTTAGGGAGGTTCCACCCCAATGAGCAGTTCTTC. Protein sequence: CASSLGRFHPNEQFF. This sequence joins TRBV7-6 and TRBJ2-1, with D maybe TRBD2 (5 bases). The CDR3 covers 15 residues. V lost 1 base and J 6 bases, leaving 13 bases between the germline ends. Germline CDR1 reads SGHVS; CDR2 reads FNYEAQ.

The genes are TRBV19 and TRBJ2-5; 11 bases align to TRBD1. V was pared by 1 base and J by 4 bases, with 5 bases of the junction left unmatched. The CDR3 consists of 16 residues. The germline gives CDR1 LNHDA, CDR2 SQIVND (reference sequence). This CDR3 reads CASSIGTGTGGETQYF. For the CDR3, the DNA is TGTGCCAGTAGTATAGGTACCGGGACAGGGGGAGAGACCCAGTACTTC. Together with reference TRBV19 and TRBJ2-5, the CDR3 gives the full variable domain: DGGITQSPKYLFRKEGQNVTLSCEQNLNHDAMYWYRQDPGQGLRLIYYSQIVNDFQKGDIAEGYSVSREKKESFPLTVTSAQKNPTAFYLCASSIGTGTGGETQYFGPGTRLLVL.

The sample holds one count of this clone. The chain has TRBV5-4 and TRBJ1-1, with TRBD1 identical over 10 bases. Trimming took 4 bases from V and 5 from J; bases not matched to a gene: 8. The CDR3 has 15 amino acids. Looked up from germline, CDR1 is SGHNT and CDR2 is YYREEE (reference sequence). The CDR3 region has the DNA TGTGCCAGCAGCGGCCGGACAGGGGGTGGGACTGAAGCTTTCTTT. It translates to CASSGRTGGGTEAFF.

The chain is built from TRBV5-1 and TRBJ2-7; TRBD1 aligns across 7 bases. Germline V lookup: CDR1 SGHRS, CDR2 YFSETQ. V lost 5 bases and J lost 3; bases outside the gene matches: 8. The CDR3 consists of 14 residues. CDR3: CASRAGTANYEQYF. DNA of the CDR3: TGCGCCAGCAGGGCCGGGACAGCGAACTACGAGCAGTACTTC.

This clone has only one observation. The DNA for the CDR3 is TGTGCCACCAGTGAGACAGGGAATAGTGAAGCTTTCTTT. Translation: CATSETGNSEAFF. The chain employs TRBV24-1 and TRBJ1-1; 7 nucleotides align to TRBD1. CDR3 length equals 13 residues. Germline V lookup: CDR1 KGHDR, CDR2 SFDVKD. J lost 7 bases, V lost 4 bases, and 5 bases had no gene match.

This chain uses TRBV19 with TRBJ1-2; 9 bases match TRBD1. Trimming at V came to 6 bases and at J to 2 bases, leaving 4 bases not matched to a gene. The germline gives CDR1 LNHDA, CDR2 SQIVND (reference sequence). The CDR3 is made up of 14 amino acids. The CDR3 coding sequence is TGTGCCAGTAGCAGGGGACAGGGAAACTATGGCTACACCTTC. Its protein product is CASSRGQGNYGYTF.

The rearrangement joins TRBV9 to TRBJ2-1; no clear D. CDR3 length equals 16 residues. Germline V lookup: CDR1 SGDLS, CDR2 YYNGEE. V gave up 2 bases and J gave up 3 bases, with 15 bases separating them. The CDR3, as DNA: TGTGCCAGCAGCGTCGTAGGTGTCAGCGTCTACAATGAGCAGTTCTTC. Translating gives CASSVVGVSVYNEQFF. Full variable domain (rest looked up from reference TRBV9 and TRBJ2-1): DSGVTQTPKHLITATGQRVTLRCSPRSGDLSVYWYQQSLDQGLQFLIQYYNGEERAKGNILERFSAQQFPDLHSELNLSSLELGDSALYFCASSVVGVSVYNEQFFGPGTRLTVL.